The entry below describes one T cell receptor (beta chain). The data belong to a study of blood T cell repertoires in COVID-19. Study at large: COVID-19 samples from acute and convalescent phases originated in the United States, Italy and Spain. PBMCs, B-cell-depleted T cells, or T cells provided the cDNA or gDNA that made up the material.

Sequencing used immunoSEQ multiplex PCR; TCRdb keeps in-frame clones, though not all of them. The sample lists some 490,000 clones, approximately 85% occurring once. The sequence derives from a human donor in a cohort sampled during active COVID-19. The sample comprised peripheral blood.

In DNA, the CDR3 is TGTGCCAGCAGTTCCGTCGGGACACACAATGAGCAGTTCTTC. This gives the protein CASSSVGTHNEQFF. The rearrangement links TRBV6-5 to TRBJ2-1; D is possibly TRBD1 (6 bases). Germline CDR1 is MNHEY and CDR2 is SVGAGI. Trimming left V 4 bases short and J 5 bases short, with 12 bases between. CDR3 length equals 14 residues.